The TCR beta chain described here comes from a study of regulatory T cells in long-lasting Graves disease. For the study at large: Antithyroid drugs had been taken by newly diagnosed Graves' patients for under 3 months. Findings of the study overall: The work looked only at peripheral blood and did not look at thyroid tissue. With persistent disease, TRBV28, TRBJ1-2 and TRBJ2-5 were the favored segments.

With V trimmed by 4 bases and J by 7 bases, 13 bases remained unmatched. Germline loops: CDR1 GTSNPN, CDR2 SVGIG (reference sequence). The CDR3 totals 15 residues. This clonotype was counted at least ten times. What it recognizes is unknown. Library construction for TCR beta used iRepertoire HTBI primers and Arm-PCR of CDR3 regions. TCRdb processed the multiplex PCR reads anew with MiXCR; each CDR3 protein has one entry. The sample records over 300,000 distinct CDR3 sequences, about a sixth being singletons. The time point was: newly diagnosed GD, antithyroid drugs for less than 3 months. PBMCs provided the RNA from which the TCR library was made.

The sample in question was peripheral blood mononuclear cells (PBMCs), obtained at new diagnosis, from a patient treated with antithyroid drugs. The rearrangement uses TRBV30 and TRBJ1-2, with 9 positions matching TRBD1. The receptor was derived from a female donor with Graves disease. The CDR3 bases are TGTGCCTGGATCCGGGACAGGGTGGTTTCGGGTGGCTACACCTTC. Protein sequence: CAWIRDRVVSGGYTF.